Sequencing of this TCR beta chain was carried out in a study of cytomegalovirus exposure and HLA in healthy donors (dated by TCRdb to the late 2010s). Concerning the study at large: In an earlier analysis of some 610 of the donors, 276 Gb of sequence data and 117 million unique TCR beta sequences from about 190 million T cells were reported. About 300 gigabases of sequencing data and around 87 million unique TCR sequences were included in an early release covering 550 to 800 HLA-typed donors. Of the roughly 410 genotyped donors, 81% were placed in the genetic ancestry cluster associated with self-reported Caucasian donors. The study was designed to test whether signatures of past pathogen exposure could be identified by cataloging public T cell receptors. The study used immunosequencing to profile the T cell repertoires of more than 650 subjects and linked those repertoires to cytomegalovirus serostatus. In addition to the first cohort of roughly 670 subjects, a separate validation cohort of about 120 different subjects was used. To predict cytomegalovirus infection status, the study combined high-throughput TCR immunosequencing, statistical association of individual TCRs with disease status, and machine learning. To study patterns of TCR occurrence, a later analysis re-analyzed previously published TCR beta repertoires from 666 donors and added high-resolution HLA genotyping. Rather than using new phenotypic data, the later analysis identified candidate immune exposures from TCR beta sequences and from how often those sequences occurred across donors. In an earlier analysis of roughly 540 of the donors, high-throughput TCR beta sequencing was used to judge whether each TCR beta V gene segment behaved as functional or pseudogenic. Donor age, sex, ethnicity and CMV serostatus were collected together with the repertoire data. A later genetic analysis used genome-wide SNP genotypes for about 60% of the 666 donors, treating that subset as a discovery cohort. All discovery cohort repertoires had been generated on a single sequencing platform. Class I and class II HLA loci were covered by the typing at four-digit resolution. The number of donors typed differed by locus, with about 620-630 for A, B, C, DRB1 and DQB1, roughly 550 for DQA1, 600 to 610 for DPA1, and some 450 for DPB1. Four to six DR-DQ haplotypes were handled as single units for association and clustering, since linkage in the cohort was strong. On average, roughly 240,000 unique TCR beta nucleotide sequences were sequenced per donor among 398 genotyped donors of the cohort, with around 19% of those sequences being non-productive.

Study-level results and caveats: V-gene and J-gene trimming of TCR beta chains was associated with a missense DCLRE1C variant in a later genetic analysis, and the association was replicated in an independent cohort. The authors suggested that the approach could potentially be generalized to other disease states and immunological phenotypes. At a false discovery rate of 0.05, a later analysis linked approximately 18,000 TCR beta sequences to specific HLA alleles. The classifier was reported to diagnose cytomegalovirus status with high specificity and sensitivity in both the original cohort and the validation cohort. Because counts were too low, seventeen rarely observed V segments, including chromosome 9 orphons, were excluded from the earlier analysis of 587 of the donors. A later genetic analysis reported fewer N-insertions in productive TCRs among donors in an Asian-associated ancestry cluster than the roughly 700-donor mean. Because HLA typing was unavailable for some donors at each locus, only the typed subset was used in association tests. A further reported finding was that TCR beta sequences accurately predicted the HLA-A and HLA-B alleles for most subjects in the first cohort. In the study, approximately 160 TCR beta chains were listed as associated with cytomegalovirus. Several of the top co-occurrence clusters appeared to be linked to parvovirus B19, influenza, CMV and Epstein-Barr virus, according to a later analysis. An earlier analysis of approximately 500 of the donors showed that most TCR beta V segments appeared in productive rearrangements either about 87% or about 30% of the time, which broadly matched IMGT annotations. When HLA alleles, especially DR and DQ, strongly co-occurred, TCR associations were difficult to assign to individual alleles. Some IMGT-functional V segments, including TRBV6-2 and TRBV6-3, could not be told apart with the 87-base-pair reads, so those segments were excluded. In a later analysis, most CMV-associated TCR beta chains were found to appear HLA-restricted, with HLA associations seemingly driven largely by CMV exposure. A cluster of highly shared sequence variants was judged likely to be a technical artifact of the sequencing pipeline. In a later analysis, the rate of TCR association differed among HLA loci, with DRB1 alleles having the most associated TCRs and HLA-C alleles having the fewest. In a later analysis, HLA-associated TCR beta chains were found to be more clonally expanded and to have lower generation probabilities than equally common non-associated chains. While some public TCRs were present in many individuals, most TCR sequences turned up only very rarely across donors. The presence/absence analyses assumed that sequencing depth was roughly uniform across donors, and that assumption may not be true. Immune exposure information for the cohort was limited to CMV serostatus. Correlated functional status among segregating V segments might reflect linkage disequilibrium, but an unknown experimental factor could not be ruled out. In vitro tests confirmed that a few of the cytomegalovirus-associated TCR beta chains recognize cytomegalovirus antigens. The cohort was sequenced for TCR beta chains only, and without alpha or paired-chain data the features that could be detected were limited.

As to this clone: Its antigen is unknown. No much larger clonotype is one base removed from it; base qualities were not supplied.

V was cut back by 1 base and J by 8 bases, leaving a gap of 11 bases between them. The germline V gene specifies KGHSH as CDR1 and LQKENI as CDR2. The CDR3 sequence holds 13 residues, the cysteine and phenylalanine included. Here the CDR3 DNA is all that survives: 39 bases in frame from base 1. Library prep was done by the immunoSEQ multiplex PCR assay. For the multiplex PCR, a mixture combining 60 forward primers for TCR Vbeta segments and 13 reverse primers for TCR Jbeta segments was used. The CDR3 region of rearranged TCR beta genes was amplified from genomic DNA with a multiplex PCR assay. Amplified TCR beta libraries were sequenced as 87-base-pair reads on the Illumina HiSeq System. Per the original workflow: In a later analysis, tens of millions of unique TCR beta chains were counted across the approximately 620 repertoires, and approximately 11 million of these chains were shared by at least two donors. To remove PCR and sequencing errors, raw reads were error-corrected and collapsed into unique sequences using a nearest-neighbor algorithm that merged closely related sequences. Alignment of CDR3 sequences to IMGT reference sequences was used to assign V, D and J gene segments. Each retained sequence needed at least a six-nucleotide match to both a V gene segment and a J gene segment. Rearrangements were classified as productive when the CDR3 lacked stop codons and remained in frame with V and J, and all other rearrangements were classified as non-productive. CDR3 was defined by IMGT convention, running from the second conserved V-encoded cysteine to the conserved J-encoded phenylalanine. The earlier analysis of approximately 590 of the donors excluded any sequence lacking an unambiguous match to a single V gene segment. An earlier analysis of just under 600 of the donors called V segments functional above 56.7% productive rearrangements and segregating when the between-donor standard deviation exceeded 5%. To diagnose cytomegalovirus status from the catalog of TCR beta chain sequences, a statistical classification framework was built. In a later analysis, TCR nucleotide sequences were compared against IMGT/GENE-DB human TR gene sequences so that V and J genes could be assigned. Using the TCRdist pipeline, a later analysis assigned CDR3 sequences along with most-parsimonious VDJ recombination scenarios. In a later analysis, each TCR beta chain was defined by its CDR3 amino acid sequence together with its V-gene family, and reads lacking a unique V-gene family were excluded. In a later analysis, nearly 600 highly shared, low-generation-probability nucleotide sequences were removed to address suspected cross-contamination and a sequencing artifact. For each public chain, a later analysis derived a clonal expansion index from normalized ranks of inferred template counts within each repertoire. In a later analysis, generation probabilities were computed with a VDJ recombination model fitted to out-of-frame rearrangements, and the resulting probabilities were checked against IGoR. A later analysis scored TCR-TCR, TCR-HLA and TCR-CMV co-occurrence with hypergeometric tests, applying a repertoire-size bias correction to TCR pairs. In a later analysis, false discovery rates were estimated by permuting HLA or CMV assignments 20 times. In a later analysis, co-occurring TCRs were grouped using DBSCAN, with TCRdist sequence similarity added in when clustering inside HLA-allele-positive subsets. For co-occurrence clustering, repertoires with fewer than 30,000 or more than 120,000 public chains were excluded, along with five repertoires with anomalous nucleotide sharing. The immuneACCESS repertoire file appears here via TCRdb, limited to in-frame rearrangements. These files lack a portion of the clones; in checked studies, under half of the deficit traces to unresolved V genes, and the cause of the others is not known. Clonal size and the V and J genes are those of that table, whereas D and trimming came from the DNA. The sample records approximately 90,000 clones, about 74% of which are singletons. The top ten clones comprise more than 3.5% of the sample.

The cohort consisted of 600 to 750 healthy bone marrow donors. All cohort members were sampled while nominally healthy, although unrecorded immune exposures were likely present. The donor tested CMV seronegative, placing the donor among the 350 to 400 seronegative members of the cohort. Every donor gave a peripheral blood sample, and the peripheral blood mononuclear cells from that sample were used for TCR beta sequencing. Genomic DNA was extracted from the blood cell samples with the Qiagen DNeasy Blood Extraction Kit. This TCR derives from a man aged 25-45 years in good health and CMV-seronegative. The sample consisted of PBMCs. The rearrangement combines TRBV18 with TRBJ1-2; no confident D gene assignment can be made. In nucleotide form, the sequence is TGTGCCAGCTCACCACTTTACAATTCGGGCTACACCTTC. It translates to CASSPLYNSGYTF.